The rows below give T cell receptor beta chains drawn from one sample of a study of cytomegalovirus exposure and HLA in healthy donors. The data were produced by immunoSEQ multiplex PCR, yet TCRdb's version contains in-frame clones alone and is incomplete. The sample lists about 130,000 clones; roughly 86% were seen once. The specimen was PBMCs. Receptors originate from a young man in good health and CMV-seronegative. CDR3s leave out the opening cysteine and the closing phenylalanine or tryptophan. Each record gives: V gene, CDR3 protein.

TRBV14 ASSQGQGTAKNIQY
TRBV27 ASSSRNRAWGYT
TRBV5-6 ASSGGQGTPYGYT
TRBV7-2 ANSFVFGAGGGEAF
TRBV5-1 ASRVLDSASNSPLH
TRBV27 ASSLVAGGIHGNVSPLH
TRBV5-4 ASSLASQGAYEQY
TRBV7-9 ASSRQGRHEQY
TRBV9 ASSGDWDHRGRETQY
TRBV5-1 ASSSGQQETQY
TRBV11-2 ASSLGGGTQETQY
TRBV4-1 ASSQETVYRGQH
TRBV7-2 ASSPLTGPYEQY
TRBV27 ASSLSLNTSPLH
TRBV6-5 ASSSRGGGSYEQY
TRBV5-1 ASSPGTGRDEQY
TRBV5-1 ASSLQGSDTGELF
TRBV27 ASSAVAAGNTIY
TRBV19 ASSLYRGANSPLH
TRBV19 ASSPGYGYT
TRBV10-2 ASSFIGDSYFTDTQY
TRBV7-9 ASTRARDSVLNTEAF
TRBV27 ASSGTGINQPQH
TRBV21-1 ANRGGTHNEQF
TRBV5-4 ATHRGGDYEQY
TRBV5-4 ASSSEQGNYSPLH
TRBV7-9 ASGRGNTEAF
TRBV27 ASSLIRGEDTQY
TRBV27 ASSSLTNTEAF
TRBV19 ASSKRAGDTGELF
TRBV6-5 ASSYARVVLGEAF
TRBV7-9 ASSQLYEQY
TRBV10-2 ASSESNAGGLEQY
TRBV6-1 ASSGSISYEQY
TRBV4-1 ASSRASGGLSYNEQF
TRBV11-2 ASSLVVSTAEAF
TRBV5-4 ASSEGLAGTGLRY
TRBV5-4 ASRSGLAGGLQETQY
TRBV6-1 ASSAQGSSEKLF
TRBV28 ASSSAGETYEQY
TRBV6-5 ASSYSRAPPRHEQY
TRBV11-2 ASSLDLATGIYEQY
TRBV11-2 ASSLGGQSSYGYT
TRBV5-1 ATSNTGELF
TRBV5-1 ASSTGREGELF
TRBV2 ASQLSTDEQF
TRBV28 ASSSHSGGGNEQF
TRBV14 ASSQDIRTGELF
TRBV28 ASSLWGDRGRSYEQY
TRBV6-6 ASSPGQGNQPQH
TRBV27 ASSPGTAYTGELF
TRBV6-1 ASSDLRGITLH
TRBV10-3 AISDLSSRRGTGELF
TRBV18 ASSPPGTVQETQY
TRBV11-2 ASSSQAGGSTF